This T cell receptor beta chain was found in a study of early T cells in non-severe SARS-CoV-2 infection (dated by TCRdb to about 2021). Background on the whole study: Bulk RNA from unsorted whole blood was used for TCR sequencing, so alpha and beta chains could not be paired.

The protocol used for the library was 5' RACE. The sample was run on a NextSeq 500. In the TCR library protocol, unique molecular identifiers were attached to individual cDNA molecules to correct for PCR bias and sequencing error. Both TCR alpha and beta chains were sequenced, and tight co-correlation was observed between alpha and beta sequence abundances in each sample. In the original analysis: Decombinator V4 was used to perform V gene, J gene and CDR3 annotation of TCR sequences. Expanded TCRs were defined as changing significantly between any two time points under a Poisson model with p below 0.0001. Abundances of TCRs were expressed as counts per million after normalisation to the total number of TCRs sequenced in each sample. MAIT TCRs were defined by TRAV1-2 paired with TRAJ12, TRAJ20 or TRAJ33, and iNKT TCRs by TRAV10 paired with TRAJ18. VDJdb, accessed 1 November 2021, was searched for CMV, EBV and SARS-CoV-2 annotated TCRs, excluding TCRs annotated for multiple antigens. Starting from the raw public reads, TCRdb applied fastp trimming at Q25, assembled clones with MiXCR and retained in-frame beta chains. Identical CDR3 proteins give one entry, which carries the most common genes and DNA. The V and J calls were determined by TCRdb, not by the authors. This sample gives under 80,000 distinct CDR3 sequences in total; roughly 13% of them show up just once. Approximately 4.6% of the sample lies in the top ten.

CDR3 length: 13 amino acids, cysteine to phenylalanine. The DNA shown is the 39-base CDR3, in frame from base 1. From the germline V gene, CDR1 is SQVTM and CDR2 is ANQGSEA. A distance of 18 bases separates the germline ends of V and J, which lose 6 bases and 7 bases respectively. Set within a cohort of healthcare workers in London, UK, this nested case-control study involved weekly PCR testing of nasopharyngeal swabs along with blood sampling. Healthcare workers were enrolled in the week of the UK lockdown, from 23 to 31 March 2020, and were followed every week for up to roughly 16 weeks. This clonotype came up a few times. The clone's antigen remains unknown. The sample holds no much larger clone one base away, and base qualities are not on file. The paper as a whole reports these results and caveats: VDJdb matching was skewed toward anti-spike CD8 responses and likely underestimated virus-specific expansions by missing private and CD4 specificities.

The sequence was collected from an adult who was a healthcare worker with PCR-confirmed SARS-CoV-2 infection or an uninfected control (not recorded which). Sequencing input: whole blood. The chain uses TRBV29-1 and TRBJ1-2; the D gene is possibly TRBD1, with 5 bases matching. The CDR3 protein is CSVPPDRGSGYTF. The DNA is as follows: TGCAGCGTGCCCCCCGACAGAGGAAGTGGCTACACCTTC.